By sample share, the clone carrying this T cell receptor (beta chain) is medium-sized. The antigen remains undetermined. Quantitative barcoded 5'-RACE was used to prepare TCR beta libraries. Each CDR3 protein gets one entry after TCRdb re-called the 5' RACE reads with MiXCR. Of 29,000 or so distinct CDR3 sequences in the sample, about 5.1% were seen once. The sample comes from a study of CD8 T cells in ankylosing spondylitis. Study outcomes and limitations: Clones linked to the disease showed a CD8+ phenotype. They occurred at relatively low frequencies in peripheral blood. The clones that were linked to disease were reported to be significantly enriched in matched synovial fluid samples from ankylosing spondylitis patients.

Germline V CDR1 and CDR2: SGDLS, YYNGEE. Trimming cost V 2 bases and J 1 base; bases outside gene matches: 9. The CDR3 extends over 17 amino acids. The chain employs TRBV9 and TRBJ1-1, with 9 bases aligning to TRBD1. Sequenced material: blood, either unsorted or a sorted T cell fraction (not recorded which). The sequence was obtained from a female donor with ankylosing spondylitis or in good health (not recorded which). The CDR3 spells CASSVSQGTGKNTEAFF. CDR3 nucleotide sequence: TGTGCCAGCAGCGTGTCTCAGGGGACAGGGAAGAACACTGAAGCTTTCTTT.